The TCR beta chain under discussion was sequenced for a study of cytomegalovirus exposure and HLA in healthy donors. Findings and caveats of the study: Earlier results showed most TCR beta V segments being productive about 87% or about 30% of the time. With DRB1 most and HLA-C fewest, TCR association rates differed between HLA loci in a later analysis. Presence/absence analyses treated sequencing depth as roughly uniform across donors. Later work showed greater clonal expansion in HLA-associated TCR beta chains than in equally common others.

The PCR ran on 60 Vbeta and 13 Jbeta primers. Profiled with immunoSEQ multiplex PCR; TCRdb holds only in-frame clones, not every one. The data contain about 150,000 clones, 80% of them seen just once; the ten biggest clones take up 10% to 15%. As for this clone: Its antigen is unidentified.

The ends were cut back, 1 base at V and 6 bases at J, with 13 bases in the middle. There are 14 residues in the CDR3. The germline V gene encodes CDR1 MDHEN and CDR2 SYDVKM. This chain connects TRBV28 to TRBJ2-7, with a possible D match to TRBD2 (5 bases). Sequenced material: PBMCs. The source of this sequence is a man younger than 45 in good health and CMV-seropositive. CDR3 DNA sequence: TGTGCCAGCAGTTTATTTCCGGGAAATCTCGAGCAGTACTTC. Protein product: CASSLFPGNLEQYF. The variable domain in full, with the rest retrieved from reference TRBV28 and TRBJ2-7, is DVKVTQSSRYLVKRTGEKVFLECVQDMDHENMFWYRQDPGLGLRLIYFSYDVKMKEKGDIPEGYSVSREKKERFSLILESASTNQTSMYLCASSLFPGNLEQYFGPGTRLTVT.